These 32 T cell receptor beta chains came from one sample sequenced in a study of persistence of HIV-infected CD4 T cells. These TCRs are of unknown antigen specificity. The libraries were made with immunoSEQ version 4 in survey mode. Sequencing used immunoSEQ multiplex PCR; TCRdb keeps in-frame clones, though not all of them. Seen here are under 50,000 clones, approximately 90% observed once, and the top ten hold under 2%. This nonspecific control used anti-CD3/anti-CD28 bead stimulation of CD4+ T cells. Responding CD4+ T cells were sorted by upregulation of both CD40 ligand and CD69. The material sequenced was CD4+ T cells sorted from PBMCs after roughly 17-hour stimulation, taken from a patient who received antiretroviral therapy. These receptors all stem from an adult man with HIV who was CMV-seropositive.

V is TRBV6-5 and J is TRBJ1-5; 8 bases are a match to TRBD1. This CDR3 is built from 14 residues. CDR1 and CDR2 from the germline V gene are MNHEY and SVGAGI. Trimming removed 11 bases from V and 3 bases from J; junction bases left unmatched: 9. CDR3 sequence reads: CASPQGGVNQPQHF. The CDR3 DNA follows: TGTGCCTCTCCACAGGGGGGAGTCAATCAGCCCCAGCATTTT.

This chain joins TRBV28 and TRBJ1-2; no clear D. V was trimmed by 0 bases and J by 0 bases, leaving 5 bases between them. CDR1 MDHEN and CDR2 SYDVKM come from the germline V gene. The CDR3 totals 14 residues. The CDR3 loop reads CASSLWGANYGYTF. The CDR3 DNA reads TGTGCCAGCAGTTTATGGGGAGCTAACTATGGCTACACCTTC.

The chain recombines TRBV18 with TRBJ2-2; D assignment may be TRBD1 or TRBD2 (5 bases each). Trimming took off 3 bases at V and 4 bases at J, with 6 bases between the two ends. Germline CDR1 and CDR2: KGHSH and LQKENI. The CDR3 totals 13 residues. CDR3 DNA: TGTGCCAGCTCACCTGGGGGCACCGGGGAGCTGTTTTTT. Translated: CASSPGGTGELFF. Drawing the rest from reference TRBV18 and TRBJ2-2, the complete variable domain is NAGVMQNPRHLVRRRGQEARLRCSPMKGHSHVYWYRQLPEEGLKFMVYLQKENIIDESGMPKERFSAEFPKEGPSILRIQQVVRGDSAAYFCASSPGGTGELFFGEGSRLTVL.

The chain recombines TRBV5-1 with TRBJ1-1; no reliable D call. The V and J ends lost 4 bases and 8 bases respectively, with 18 bases between them. This CDR3 contains 14 residues. Germline-derived CDR1 and CDR2 are SGHRS and YFSETQ. CDR3 amino acids: CASSLLDADSEAFF. The CDR3 DNA reads as TGCGCCAGCAGCCTATTGGATGCCGACTCGGAAGCTTTCTTT. Looking up the rest from reference TRBV5-1 and TRBJ1-1 gives the full variable domain: KAGVTQTPRYLIKTRGQQVTLSCSPISGHRSVSWYQQTPGQGLQFLFEYFSETQRNKGNFPGRFSGRQFSNSRSEMNVSTLELGDSALYLCASSLLDADSEAFFGQGTRLTVV.

This sequence joins TRBV7-9 and TRBJ2-1, with D unresolved. This CDR3 region has 15 residues. Germline lookup yields CDR1 SEHNR and CDR2 FQNEAQ (reference sequence). Trimming left V 4 bases short and J 1 base short, with 11 bases between. CDR3 in DNA: TGTGCCAGCAGCTCGACCCCCCGGTCCTACAATGAGCAGTTCTTC. Translation gives CASSSTPRSYNEQFF.

This sequence joins TRBV7-6 and TRBJ2-1; 7 nucleotides align to TRBD1. CDR1 and CDR2 from the germline V gene are SGHVS and FNYEAQ. J lost 9 bases, V lost 5 bases, and 4 bases had no gene match. This CDR3 is 12 amino acids long. CDR3 sequence reads: CASSDRDFEQFF. In nucleotides, the CDR3 is TGTGCCAGCAGCGACAGGGATTTTGAGCAGTTCTTC.

The V gene is TRBV27, the J gene TRBJ2-2; D is possibly TRBD1 (6 bases). Germline CDR1 MNHEY, CDR2 SMNVEV (reference sequence). Between the trimmed V and J ends, which lost 7 bases and 0 bases, there was a span of 12 bases. The CDR3 is made up of 15 amino acids. The CDR3 nucleotides are TGTGCCAGCAACACCGGACAGACGAACACCGGGGAGCTGTTTTTT. This translates into CASNTGQTNTGELFF.

This clone was seen only a few times. The V gene is TRBV5-1, the J gene TRBJ2-1; D could derive from TRBD1 or TRBD2 (5 bases each). The germline gives CDR1 SGHRS, CDR2 YFSETQ. Trimming took 0 bases from V and 9 from J, leaving 13 bases between them. The CDR3 totals 14 residues. CDR3 residues: CASSLVGPPGEQFF. CDR3 nucleotide sequence: TGCGCCAGCAGCTTGGTGGGACCCCCGGGTGAGCAGTTCTTC.

The rearrangement uses TRBV14 and TRBJ1-6, with D maybe TRBD1 (5 bases). The CDR3 sequence is 17 residues long. The germline CDR1 and CDR2 sequences are SGHDN and FVKESK. Trimming cost V 5 bases and J 0 bases, with 14 bases left between them. The CDR3 sequence: CASSSQGYSSYNSPLHF. The CDR3 DNA reads TGTGCCAGCAGCAGCCAGGGTTACAGCTCCTATAATTCACCCCTCCACTTT.

V is TRBV5-1 and J is TRBJ1-2, with a weak D call TRBD1 (6 bases). V lost 0 bases, J lost 7 bases, and 16 bases lay in between. CDR3 length equals 15 residues. CDR1 is SGHRS, CDR2 YFSETQ, per germline. The CDR3 sequence: CASSLGQGQMTGYTF. The CDR3 region has the DNA TGCGCCAGCAGCTTGGGTCAAGGACAGATGACTGGCTACACCTTC.

The count of this clone is one. V usage is TRBV27 and J usage is TRBJ1-5; D gene unclear. This CDR3 contains 15 residues. Trimming shortened V by 0 bases and J by 6 bases, and 12 bases separated the two germline ends. In germline, CDR1 is MNHEY, CDR2 SMNVEV (reference sequence). CDR3: CASSLSSGVGQPQHF. The CDR3 DNA reads as TGTGCCAGCAGTTTATCTTCCGGGGTCGGTCAGCCCCAGCATTTT.

The chain links TRBV3-1 (or the pseudogene TRBV3-2) to TRBJ1-6; D is unclear. V was cut by 4 bases and J by 5 bases, with 12 bases left in between. The CDR3 covers 15 residues. CDR1 LGHDT and CDR2 YNNKEL come from the germline V gene (reference sequence). The CDR3 DNA reads TGTGCCAGCAGCCCTAGCTCAGCTCATAATTCACCCCTCCACTTT. It encodes CASSPSSAHNSPLHF.

The genes are TRBV28 and TRBJ1-1; D is possibly TRBD1 (5 bases). Germline CDR1 is MDHEN and CDR2 is SYDVKM. This CDR3 region has 13 residues. V lost 3 bases, J lost 10 bases, and 15 bases lay in between. The CDR3 reads CASSFRIQRGAFF. CDR3 bases: TGTGCCAGCAGTTTCAGGATTCAAAGGGGAGCTTTCTTT. The full variable domain, completed using reference TRBV28 and TRBJ1-1, is DVKVTQSSRYLVKRTGEKVFLECVQDMDHENMFWYRQDPGLGLRLIYFSYDVKMKEKGDIPEGYSVSREKKERFSLILESASTNQTSMYLCASSFRIQRGAFFGQGTRLTVV.

The rearrangement joins TRBV6-5 to TRBJ2-2; 11 bases line up with TRBD2. Germline loops: CDR1 MNHEY, CDR2 SVGAGI. The V and J ends lost 3 bases and 4 bases, in that order; junction bases with no gene match: 1. The CDR3 is made up of 15 amino acids. CDR3: CASSYSGGATGELFF. The DNA of the CDR3 is TGTGCCAGCAGTTATAGCGGGGGGGCCACCGGGGAGCTGTTTTTT.

The chain has TRBV3-1 (or the pseudogene TRBV3-2) and TRBJ2-3, with 9 nucleotides matching TRBD2. From germline, CDR1 is LGHDT and CDR2 YNNKEL (reference sequence). J gave up 4 bases and V 4 bases, and 9 bases lay outside the gene matches. The CDR3 length is 16 residues. Here the CDR3 reads CASSPGTSSVADTQYF. CDR3 in DNA: TGTGCCAGCAGCCCCGGGACTAGCTCCGTCGCAGATACGCAGTATTTT.

The V call is TRBV3-1 (or the pseudogene TRBV3-2), the J call TRBJ2-7, with D perhaps TRBD2 (6 bases). CDR1 and CDR2 (germline): LGHDT, YNNKEL (reference sequence). V was shortened by 1 base and J by 3 bases, with 10 bases between the two germline ends. The CDR3 is made up of 14 amino acids. CDR3 residues: CASSQADYFYEQYF. DNA of the CDR3: TGTGCCAGCAGCCAAGCGGACTACTTCTACGAGCAGTACTTC.

The chain is built from TRBV28 and TRBJ2-3; D ambiguous. Germline-derived CDR1 and CDR2 are MDHEN and SYDVKM. V was shortened by 5 bases and J by 1 base, with 10 bases between the two germline ends. The CDR3 totals 14 residues. This CDR3 reads CASSMRGGTDTQYF. The DNA for the CDR3 is TGTGCCAGCAGTATGCGTGGGGGCACAGATACGCAGTATTTT.

The J gene is TRBJ1-2, the V gene TRBV19; 10 positions match TRBD1. Germline V CDR1 and CDR2: LNHDA, SQIVND (reference sequence). There are 15 residues in the CDR3. The junction had 9 bases not matched to a gene; V was cut back by 5 bases and J by 6 bases. CDR3 sequence: CASSFITGTGDGYTF. The CDR3 nucleotides are TGTGCCAGTAGTTTCATAACCGGGACAGGGGATGGCTACACCTTC. The full variable domain, its missing parts supplied by reference TRBV19 and TRBJ1-2, is DGGITQSPKYLFRKEGQNVTLSCEQNLNHDAMYWYRQDPGQGLRLIYYSQIVNDFQKGDIAEGYSVSREKKESFPLTVTSAQKNPTAFYLCASSFITGTGDGYTFGSGTRLTVV.

The chain employs TRBV2 and TRBJ2-7; 8 nucleotides agree with TRBD1. V was clipped by 9 bases and J by 1 base; unmatched bases: 11. CDR3 length: 15 residues. Germline V lookup: CDR1 SNHLY, CDR2 FYNNEI. The CDR3 spells CASKLRRDRSYEQYF. CDR3 coding DNA: TGTGCCAGTAAACTCCGCCGGGACAGGTCCTACGAGCAGTACTTC.

V and J are TRBV18 and TRBJ1-2; no definite D call. V lost 6 bases to trimming and J lost 0 bases, with 14 bases between them. In germline, CDR1 is KGHSH, CDR2 LQKENI. The CDR3 loop spans 15 amino acids. CDR3 nucleotide sequence: TGTGCCAGCTCGTCGCAGGCTTTAGCTAACTATGGCTACACCTTC. It translates to CASSSQALANYGYTF.

The chain couples TRBV29-1 to TRBJ2-1, with D unresolved. Germline V gives CDR1 SQVTM, CDR2 ANQGSEA. The V end was cut by 7 bases, the J end by 4 bases, with 5 bases between. The CDR3 is 10 residues long. The CDR3 region is CSARYNEQFF. Here the CDR3 DNA reads TGCAGCGCTAGGTACAATGAGCAGTTCTTC.

The V gene is TRBV19, the J gene TRBJ1-1; the match to TRBD1 covers 7 bases. Germline V CDR1 and CDR2: LNHDA, SQIVND (reference sequence). V lost 5 bases, J lost 0 bases, and 6 bases stayed unmatched. The CDR3 covers 15 residues. DNA of the CDR3: TGTGCCAGTAGTCGGGGTACAGGGGTGAACACTGAAGCTTTCTTT. It encodes CASSRGTGVNTEAFF.

This rearrangement joins TRBV5-1 to TRBJ2-1; 8 bases align to TRBD2. The V and J ends lost 2 bases and 4 bases, in that order; junction bases with no gene match: 8. From germline, CDR1 is SGHRS and CDR2 YFSETQ. This CDR3 has 16 residues. The CDR3 spells CASSLVAGRTYNEQFF. The DNA for the CDR3 is TGCGCCAGCAGCTTAGTAGCGGGGCGCACTTACAATGAGCAGTTCTTC.

The chain carries TRBV15 and TRBJ1-4; TRBD1 matches 11 bases. Germline-derived CDR1 and CDR2 are LNHNV and YYDKDF (reference sequence). This CDR3 region has 14 residues. The J segment lost 8 bases and the V segment lost 5 bases, leaving 4 bases of the junction unmatched. CDR3 sequence (DNA): TGTGCCACCAGCGGCCGGGACAGGGGGGAAAAACTGTTTTTT. It encodes CATSGRDRGEKLFF.

The genes are TRBV28 and TRBJ2-1; D uncertain. V shed 7 bases and J shed 7 bases, with 8 bases lying between them. Per germline, CDR1 MDHEN and CDR2 SYDVKM. This CDR3 has 11 amino acids. CDR3 in DNA: TGTGCCAGCAAGGGTCTAAATGAGCAGTTCTTC. It codes for CASKGLNEQFF.

The chain is built from TRBV5-1 and TRBJ2-7; 12 positions match TRBD2. With 0 bases clipped from V and 1 base from J, the junction kept 8 bases outside the gene matches. Germline lookup yields CDR1 SGHRS and CDR2 YFSETQ. The CDR3 has 18 amino acids. As DNA, the CDR3 is TGCGCCAGCAGCTTGGCACCTAGCGGGGGGGCCGCATCCTACGAGCAGTACTTC. Its protein product is CASSLAPSGGAASYEQYF.

The chain has TRBV19 and TRBJ1-5; TRBD1 might be the D (5 bases). This CDR3 contains 15 residues. Germline CDR1 reads LNHDA; CDR2 reads SQIVND (reference sequence). Trimming left V 4 bases short and J 0 bases short, with 10 bases between. In DNA form, the CDR3 reads TGTGCCAGTAGTACGGGACTTCTTAGCAATCAGCCCCAGCATTTT. Encoded protein: CASSTGLLSNQPQHF.

This clone was found a few times. The chain is built from TRBV27 and TRBJ2-6; TRBD2 matches 14 bases. This CDR3 spans 21 amino acids. Germline V lookup: CDR1 MNHEY, CDR2 SMNVEV (reference sequence). V was pared by 5 bases and J by 2 bases, with 14 bases of the junction left unmatched. CDR3 in amino acids: CASSRRRGTSGGVAGANVLTF. The CDR3 coding sequence is TGTGCCAGCAGTCGGAGACGAGGGACTAGCGGGGGTGTAGCTGGGGCCAACGTCCTGACTTTC.

The rearrangement uses TRBV20-1 and TRBJ2-3, with 8 bases matching TRBD2. This CDR3 spans 10 amino acids. Germline V gives CDR1 DFQATT, CDR2 SNEGSKA (reference sequence). The CDR3 DNA reads TGCCGGGGGGGCATGGATACGCAGTATTTT. This sequence encodes CRGGMDTQYF.

This clone was detected only a few times. The chain links TRBV28 to TRBJ1-1, with D possibly being TRBD1 (5 bases). This CDR3 is built from 12 residues. V gave up 6 bases and J gave up 3 bases, with 8 bases separating them. The germline CDR1 and CDR2 sequences are MDHEN and SYDVKM. DNA for the CDR3: TGTGCCAGCAGGGAGACAGACACTGAAGCTTTCTTT. Protein sequence: CASRETDTEAFF.

CDR3 nucleotides: TGTGCCAGCAGCCTCGATCATGGGGCTTTCAATGAGCAGTTCTTC. It codes for CASSLDHGAFNEQFF. The chain employs TRBV6-4 and TRBJ2-1, with D possibly being TRBD1 (5 bases). The CDR3 runs to 15 residues. Germline V lookup: CDR1 MRHNA, CDR2 SNTAGT. The V gene lost 6 bases and the J gene lost 6 bases, with 18 bases spanning the gap.

In its sample, this clone was seen once. The rearrangement joins TRBV5-1 to TRBJ1-3; D remains ambiguous. The CDR3 sequence is 17 residues long. CDR1 SGHRS and CDR2 YFSETQ come from the germline V gene. Deletions cut 3 bases from V and 0 bases from J, with 16 bases between. The CDR3 protein is CASSSQPRGPSGNTIYF. The CDR3, as DNA: TGCGCCAGCAGCTCCCAGCCGCGCGGACCCTCTGGAAACACCATATATTTT.